The next 9 T cell receptor beta chains were all read from a single sample in a study of blood T cells in healthy people across ages. For the second PCR, which ran for about 7 to 11 cycles, a sample-barcoded 5' primer and a J-beta primer mix were used. MiXCR was run by TCRdb on the 5' RACE reads, yielding one entry per CDR3 protein. The profile covers approximately 600,000 distinct CDR3 sequences, with 58% appearing a single time and 30% to 45% taken by the ten largest. The sequenced sample was blood. All receptors derive from a man aged 55 to 70 in good health.

This clonotype occurred once. The V and J genes are TRBV4-1 and TRBJ2-6; TRBD1 agrees at 9 bases. The CDR3 totals 17 residues. Losses at the gene ends were 4 bases for V and 0 bases for J; bases not matched to a gene: 4. Germline values: CDR1 MGHRA, CDR2 YSYEKL. The CDR3 DNA reads TGCGCCAGCAGCCGGACAGGGGTCGCCTCTGGGGCCAACGTCCTGACTTTC. Translated: CASSRTGVASGANVLTF.

The sample holds one count of this clonotype. The gene calls are TRBV6-5 and TRBJ2-3; no firm D call. The V gene's germline CDR1 is MNHEY and CDR2 SVGAGI. Trimming shortened V by 2 bases and J by 1 base, and 10 bases separated the two germline ends. This CDR3 contains 15 residues. CDR3 in DNA: TGTGCCAGCAGTTACAAGGGCACGGGCACAGATACGCAGTATTTT. This translates into CASSYKGTGTDTQYF.

The CDR3 protein is CSVVGDTSNEQFF. CDR3 nucleotide sequence: TGCAGCGTTGTAGGGGACACTAGCAATGAGCAGTTCTTC. This chain uses TRBV29-1 with TRBJ2-1; D is possibly TRBD1 (6 bases). Germline lookup yields CDR1 SQVTM and CDR2 ANQGSEA. The CDR3 totals 13 residues. With 4 bases removed from V and 6 bases from J, the gap between germline ends came to 13 bases.

This rearrangement joins TRBV5-8 to TRBJ2-1, with 7 bases identical to TRBD1. This CDR3 is 15 amino acids long. Unmatched junction bases numbered 4, after V lost 0 bases and J lost 4 bases. CDR1 is SGHTS, CDR2 YDEGEE, per germline. The CDR3 loop reads CASSLAGQKYNEQFF. The CDR3 coding sequence is TGTGCCAGCAGCTTGGCGGGACAGAAGTACAATGAGCAGTTCTTC. Full variable domain (outside the CDR3, taken from reference TRBV5-8 and TRBJ2-1): EAGVTQSPTHLIKTRGQQATLRCSPISGHTSVYWYQQALGLGLQFLLWYDEGEERNRGNFPPRFSGRQFPNYSSELNVNALELEDSALYLCASSLAGQKYNEQFFGPGTRLTVL.

V usage is TRBV7-9 and J usage is TRBJ1-2; no definite D call. CDR1 SEHNR and CDR2 FQNEAQ come from the germline V gene (reference sequence). Between the trimmed V and J ends, which lost 4 bases and 6 bases, there was a span of 18 bases. The CDR3 contains 15 residues. The CDR3 nucleotides are TGTGCCAGCAGCTCGCCCAGGAGGCCCTGGGATGGCTACACCTTC. This gives the protein CASSSPRRPWDGYTF.

The J gene is TRBJ2-4, the V gene TRBV10-3; D possibly corresponds to TRBD1 (5 bases). V lost 0 bases, J lost 13 bases, and 16 bases lay in between. The CDR3 is 14 residues long. In germline, CDR1 is ENHRY, CDR2 SYGVKD. The CDR3 loop reads CAISESNESPGQYF. DNA of the CDR3: TGTGCCATCAGTGAGTCGAACGAATCCCCAGGGCAGTACTTC.

On this clonotype: A much larger clone lies one base from this, so it may be a read error. J is TRBJ2-1 and V is TRBV7-2; D unclear. This CDR3 contains 15 residues. Per germline, CDR1 SGHTA and CDR2 FQGNSA. Here the CDR3 reads CAGSFIARHADEQFF. The DNA of the CDR3 is TGTGCCGGCAGCTTCATCGCCCGCCACGCCGATGAGCAGTTCTTC.

This clonotype was seen a handful of times. This chain uses TRBV10-3 with TRBJ2-3; a possible D gene is TRBD1 (6 bases). Between the trimmed V and J ends, which lost 2 bases and 3 bases, there was a span of 15 bases. The length of the CDR3 is 16 residues. Per the germline V gene, CDR1 is ENHRY and CDR2 is SYGVKD. CDR3: CAISEPTGRATDTQYF. The CDR3 DNA reads TGTGCCATCAGTGAGCCGACAGGCCGGGCTACAGATACGCAGTATTTT.

Comments on this clonotype: A much larger clonotype is one base distant, so this may be a read error. The V gene is TRBV11-2, the J gene TRBJ2-3, with D hard to call. Looked up from germline, CDR1 is SGHAT and CDR2 is FQNNGV. The CDR3 is 12 amino acids. V gave up 5 bases and J gave up 3 bases, with 6 bases separating them. Written as DNA, the CDR3 is TGTGCCAGCAGCCACGAGACAGATACGCAGTATTTT. It specifies CASSHETDTQYF.